This TCR beta chain was recovered during a study of Graves' ophthalmopathy and Graves' hyperthyroidism listed by TCRdb under 2018. General notes on the study: Peripheral blood samples were taken at the time of initial diagnosis, before any treatment was given. To explore V-J signatures that distinguish ophthalmopathy from hyperthyroidism, a discovery set of 90 to 100 patients was enrolled, made up of 43 with ophthalmopathy and around 57 with stable hyperthyroidism. Once sampling was done, hyperthyroidism patients were given methimazole at a starting dose of 30 mg daily, while ophthalmopathy patients were given high-dose intravenous methylprednisolone. For independent validation, a separate cohort was made up of some 19 hyperthyroidism patients plus 17 patients who later progressed from hyperthyroidism to ophthalmopathy. In total, 135 blood samples were TCR-sequenced: 43 ophthalmopathy, over 70 hyperthyroidism and some 17 hyperthyroidism-to-ophthalmopathy patients. The study used signatures of the TCR beta repertoire to tell Graves' ophthalmopathy apart from Graves' hyperthyroidism and to predict which patients would progress to ophthalmopathy. In over 5 hyperthyroidism patients, the T-cell repertoires found in thyroid tissue were compared with those found in blood. Results the study describes overall, beyond this receptor: The 13-signature model separated ophthalmopathy from stable hyperthyroidism with around 90% sensitivity and approximately 83% specificity in cross-validation, and 80%/75% in the test set. No statistical method was used to predetermine the sample size, and group allocation was not hidden from the investigators. In validation, the model predicted ophthalmopathy progression with about 71% sensitivity and 72% to 80% specificity; eleven to twelve predicted patients were CT-confirmed with GO in a median of about 7.1 months. Most expanded thyroid clonotypes with a frequency above 0.001 also appeared in blood, which suggests that blood repertoires may reflect the immune response in the thyroid.

Taken from cysteine to phenylalanine, the CDR3 has 14 residues. The kept DNA is CDR3 alone, 42 bases in frame from the first base. The germline V gene yields SGDLS for CDR1 and YYNGEE for CDR2. V lost 2 bases and J lost 3 bases; the stretch between them is 11 bases long. On this clonotype: Its binding antigen is unknown. Base qualities were left out, and no much larger clone turns up one base away.

Patients with ophthalmopathy had moderately to severely active disease, with a Clinical Activity Score of 3 or more, a NOSPECS grade of 4 or more, and a disease duration of less than 3 months. Patients with other autoimmune diseases, uncontrolled infections, pregnancy or lactation were excluded. Clinical symptoms, serum thyroxine, TRAb, thyroid ultrasound and orbital computed tomography were used for diagnosis. Ficoll-Paque density gradient centrifugation was used to isolate PBMCs from approximately 11 ml of fresh peripheral blood. Total RNA was extracted using Trizol reagent, and RNA quality was checked on an Agilent 2100 Bioanalyzer. For repertoire sequencing, the TCR beta CDR3 regions were amplified from RNA transcripts. HTBI primers and the Qiagen OneStep RT-PCR kit were used in a first-round RT-PCR, which was followed by a second-round multiplex PCR, size selection and purification. Libraries were sequenced paired-end with 100 bp reads on an Illumina HiSeq2000. In the original analysis: SOAPnuke was used to process the reads, throwing out any read that had adapters, had uncalled bases, had a mean Phred below 15, or lacked an exact constant-primer or identifier match. High-quality paired reads were merged with COPE v1.2.5. Each unique nucleotide sequence was treated as a clonotype, and MiTCR v1.1 was used to align the clonotypes to the IMGT TRB V, D and J references. The analysis was limited to V-J combinations with a frequency above 0.0001, which together covered approximately 99% of repertoires. For each V-J combination, a TCR clonal expansion and chaos score was defined as the ratio of F50 clonal expansion to chaos observed in the TCRdist matrix. Welch's t-statistics and random forest were used to reduce the features to about a dozen V-J combinations, which were then used as input to a naive Bayes classifier. The similarity between thyroid and blood repertoires was quantified using the Morisita-Horn index. TCRdb cleaned the public reads at Q25 with fastp, built clones with MiXCR and kept in-frame beta chains. Every entry covers one CDR3 protein and lists the most common genes and DNA from its rows. The V and J calls come from TCRdb's annotation, not from the publication. The sample yields about 740,000 distinct CDR3 sequences; around 40% were counted once. The ten largest clones capture 40% to 45% of the sample.

Sequenced material: peripheral blood. The chain employs TRBV9 and TRBJ1-1; D gene: possibly TRBD1, on 6 matching bases. The clonotype comes from an adult man with Graves' ophthalmopathy. The CDR3 has the sequence CASSVTGRYTEAFF. The nucleotide sequence is TGTGCCAGCAGCGTCACAGGGCGGTACACTGAAGCTTTCTTT.